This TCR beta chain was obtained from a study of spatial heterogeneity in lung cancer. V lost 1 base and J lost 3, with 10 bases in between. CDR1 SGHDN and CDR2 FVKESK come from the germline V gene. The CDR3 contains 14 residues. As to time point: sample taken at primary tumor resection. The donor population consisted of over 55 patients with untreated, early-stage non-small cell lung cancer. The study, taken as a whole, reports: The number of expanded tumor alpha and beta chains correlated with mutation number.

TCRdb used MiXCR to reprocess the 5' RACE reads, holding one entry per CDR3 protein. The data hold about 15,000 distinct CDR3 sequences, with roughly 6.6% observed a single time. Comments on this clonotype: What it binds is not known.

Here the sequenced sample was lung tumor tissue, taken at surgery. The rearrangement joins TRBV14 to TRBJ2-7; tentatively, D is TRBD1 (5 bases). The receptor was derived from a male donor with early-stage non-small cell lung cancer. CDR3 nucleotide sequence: TGTGCCAGCAGCCAAGTCGGCAGGGTCTACGAGCAGTACTTC. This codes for CASSQVGRVYEQYF.